One sample yielded the 10 T cell receptor beta chains listed below, sequenced in a study of Graves' ophthalmopathy and Graves' hyperthyroidism. RNA transcripts were the template, and TCR beta CDR3 regions were amplified from them. RT-PCR with HTBI primers came first, then second-round multiplex PCR. TCRdb itself ran the multiplex PCR reads through MiXCR, one entry per CDR3 protein. This sample has about 640,000 distinct CDR3 sequences, with over 40% found just once. The sequenced sample was peripheral blood. The receptors originated from an adult man with Graves' ophthalmopathy.

The J gene is TRBJ1-3, the V gene TRBV4-1; D uncertain. The CDR3 loop spans 13 amino acids. Germline CDR1 reads MGHRA; CDR2 reads YSYEKL. Trimming left V 5 bases short and J 4 bases short, with 9 bases between. The CDR3 DNA reads as TGCGCCAGCAGCGGCGAGCCAGGAAACACCATATATTTT. Its translation: CASSGEPGNTIYF.

This clonotype has a count of ten or more. The rearrangement links TRBV10-3 to TRBJ2-5; D gene ambiguous. The CDR3 is 16 residues long. CDR1 ENHRY and CDR2 SYGVKD come from the germline V gene. V was trimmed by 0 bases and J by 6 bases, leaving 17 bases between them. The DNA of the CDR3 is TGTGCCATCAGTGAGTCTATTGGCTCGGGTTTGCAGACCCAGTACTTC. Translating it yields CAISESIGSGLQTQYF.

This clonotype occurred many times. This sequence joins TRBV9 and TRBJ2-7, with D possibly being TRBD1 (6 bases). The CDR3 has 13 residues. V shed 4 bases and J shed 1 base, with 9 bases lying between them. In germline, CDR1 is SGDLS, CDR2 YYNGEE. This CDR3 is CASSPDRSYEQYF. The CDR3 region has the DNA TGTGCCAGCAGCCCGGACAGATCCTACGAGCAGTACTTC.

The chain combines TRBV3-1 with TRBJ2-7, with 7 bases that match TRBD1. V gave up 3 bases and J gave up 6 bases; unmatched junction bases: 5. Germline CDR1 is LGHDT and CDR2 is YNNKEL (reference sequence). The CDR3 spans 13 residues. The CDR3 coding sequence is TGTGCCAGCAGCCAGGGACAGTTCACCGAGCAGTACTTC. Protein product: CASSQGQFTEQYF.

The chain carries TRBV10-3 and TRBJ1-2, with a tentative D call TRBD1 (5 bases). The CDR3 length is 12 residues. The V end lost 6 bases, the J end lost 11 bases, and 16 bases lay between the germline ends. Per germline, CDR1 ENHRY and CDR2 SYGVKD. The CDR3 DNA sequence: TGTGCCATCAGATCGACAGACCTCGATTACACCTTC. It yields the protein CAIRSTDLDYTF.

In its sample, this clonotype was seen many times. The chain is built from TRBV29-1 and TRBJ2-5; TRBD1 or TRBD2 may be the D gene (6 bases each). The CDR3 contains 18 residues. Germline V lookup: CDR1 SQVTM, CDR2 ANQGSEA. Trimming removed 5 bases at V and 9 bases at J, with 34 bases between. In nucleotides, the CDR3 is TGCAGCGTTACCCAGAGGACAGTTTTAAGCGGGCCCTCGGAGGCCCAGTACTTC. It specifies CSVTQRTVLSGPSEAQYF.

In the case of this clonotype: The junction departs from germline at one end; a sequencing error may be responsible. V and J are TRBV7-9 and TRBJ1-6; no definite D call. Germline lookup yields CDR1 SEHNR and CDR2 FQNEAQ (reference sequence). The CDR3 covers 15 residues. The CDR3 coding sequence is TGTGCCAGCAGCCGGACTTCCAGCTATAATTCACCCCCCCACTTT. Translation gives CASSRTSSYNSPPHF.

This clonotype occurred many times. This chain connects TRBV11-1 to TRBJ2-5; D is uncertain. Germline V gene lookup returns CDR1 SGHAT and CDR2 FQDESV (reference sequence). The CDR3 contains 13 residues. V was clipped by 4 bases and J by 4 bases, with 10 bases between them. The chain's CDR3 is CASSWDYRETQYF. CDR3 DNA sequence: TGTGCCAGCAGCTGGGATTACCGAGAGACCCAGTACTTC.

The chain couples TRBV5-1 to TRBJ2-5; 9 positions agree with TRBD1. After removal of 6 bases from V and 2 bases from J, the junction contained 2 bases not matched to a gene. The CDR3 length is 13 residues. Germline V gene data show CDR1 as SGHRS and CDR2 as YFSETQ. CDR3 in amino acids: CASNGQGQETQYF. CDR3 nucleotide sequence: TGCGCCAGCAACGGACAGGGGCAAGAGACCCAGTACTTC.

With regard to this clonotype: This may stem from a read error, because a much larger clone lies one nucleotide away. CDR3 in amino acids: CASSFRADTGELFF. The CDR3 DNA is TGCGCCAGCAGCTTCAGGGCAGACACCGGGGAGCTGTTTTTT. J is TRBJ2-2 and V is TRBV7-9; tentative D call: TRBD1 (5 bases). The CDR3 consists of 14 residues. The germline gives CDR1 SEHNR, CDR2 FQNEAQ (reference sequence). Drawing the rest from reference TRBV7-9 and TRBJ2-2, the complete variable domain is DTGVSQNPRHKITKRGQNVTFRCDPISEHNRLYWYRQTLGQGPEFLTYFQNEAQLEKSRLLSDRFSAERPKGSFSTLEIQRTEQGDSAMYLCASSFRADTGELFFGEGSRLTVL.